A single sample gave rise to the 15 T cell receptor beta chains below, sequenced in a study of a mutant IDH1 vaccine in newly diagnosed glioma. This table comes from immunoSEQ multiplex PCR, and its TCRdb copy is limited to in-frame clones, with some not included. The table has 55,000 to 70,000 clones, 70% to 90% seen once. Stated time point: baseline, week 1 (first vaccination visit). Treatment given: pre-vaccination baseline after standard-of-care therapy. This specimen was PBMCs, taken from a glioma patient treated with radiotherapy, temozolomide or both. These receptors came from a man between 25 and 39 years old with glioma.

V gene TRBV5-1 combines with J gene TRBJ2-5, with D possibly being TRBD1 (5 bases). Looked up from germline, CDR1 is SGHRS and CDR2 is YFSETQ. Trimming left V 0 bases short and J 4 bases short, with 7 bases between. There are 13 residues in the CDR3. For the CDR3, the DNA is TGCGCCAGCAGCTTGGGGACAAGAGAGACCCAGTACTTC. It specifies CASSLGTRETQYF.

CDR3 sequence (DNA): TGTGCCAGCAAGGTCCGGGGGGGGAACACTGAAGCTTTCTTT. Translated: CASKVRGGNTEAFF. The rearrangement joins TRBV6-1 to TRBJ1-1, with a tentative D call TRBD1 (5 bases). Trimming took 7 bases from V and 1 from J, leaving 13 bases between them. This CDR3 is built from 14 residues. Per germline, CDR1 MNHNS and CDR2 SASEGT.

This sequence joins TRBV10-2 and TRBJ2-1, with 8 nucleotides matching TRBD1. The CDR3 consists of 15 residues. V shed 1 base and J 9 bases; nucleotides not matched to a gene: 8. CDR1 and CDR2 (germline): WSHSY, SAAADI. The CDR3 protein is CASSELGQGVGEQFF. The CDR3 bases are TGCGCCAGCAGTGAGTTAGGACAGGGAGTGGGTGAGCAGTTCTTC.

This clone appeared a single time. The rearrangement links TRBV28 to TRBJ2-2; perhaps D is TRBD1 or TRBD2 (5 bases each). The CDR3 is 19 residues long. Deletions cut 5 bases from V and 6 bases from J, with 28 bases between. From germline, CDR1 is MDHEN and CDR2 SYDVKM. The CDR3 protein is CASSPTTGTAPVIAGELFF. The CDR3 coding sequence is TGTGCCAGCAGTCCAACCACCGGGACGGCCCCCGTAATCGCCGGGGAGCTGTTTTTT.

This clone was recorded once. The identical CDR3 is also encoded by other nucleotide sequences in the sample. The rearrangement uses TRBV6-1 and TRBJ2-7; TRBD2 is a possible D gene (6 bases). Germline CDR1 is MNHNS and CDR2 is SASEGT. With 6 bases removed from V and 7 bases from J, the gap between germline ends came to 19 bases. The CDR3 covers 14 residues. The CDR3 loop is CASREGNRFYEQYF. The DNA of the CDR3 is TGTGCCAGCAGGGAGGGGAACAGATTCTATGAGCAGTACTTC.

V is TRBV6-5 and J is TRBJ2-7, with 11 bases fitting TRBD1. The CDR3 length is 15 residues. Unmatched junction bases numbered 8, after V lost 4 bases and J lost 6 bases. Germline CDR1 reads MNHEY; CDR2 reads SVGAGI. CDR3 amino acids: CASSSAGTGGGEQYF. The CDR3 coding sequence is TGTGCCAGCAGTTCGGCCGGGACAGGGGGGGGCGAGCAGTACTTC.

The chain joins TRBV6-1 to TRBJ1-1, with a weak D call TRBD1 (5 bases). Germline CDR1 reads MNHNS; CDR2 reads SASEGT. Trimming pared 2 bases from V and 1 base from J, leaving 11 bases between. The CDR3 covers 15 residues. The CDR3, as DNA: TGTGCCAGCAGTGAAATTGACAGAGAGAACACTGAAGCTTTCTTT. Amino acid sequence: CASSEIDRENTEAFF.

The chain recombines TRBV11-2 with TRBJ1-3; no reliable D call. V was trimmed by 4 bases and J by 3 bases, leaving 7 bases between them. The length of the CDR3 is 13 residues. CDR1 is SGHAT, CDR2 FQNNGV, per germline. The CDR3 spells CASSSINGNTIYF. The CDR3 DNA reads TGTGCCAGCAGCTCCATAAATGGAAACACCATATATTTT.

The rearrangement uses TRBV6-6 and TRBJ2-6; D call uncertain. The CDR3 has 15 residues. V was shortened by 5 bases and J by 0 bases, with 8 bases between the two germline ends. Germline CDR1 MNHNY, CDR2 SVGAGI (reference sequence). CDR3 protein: CASSMDVSGANVLTF. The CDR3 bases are TGTGCCAGCAGTATGGATGTCTCTGGGGCCAACGTCCTGACTTTC.

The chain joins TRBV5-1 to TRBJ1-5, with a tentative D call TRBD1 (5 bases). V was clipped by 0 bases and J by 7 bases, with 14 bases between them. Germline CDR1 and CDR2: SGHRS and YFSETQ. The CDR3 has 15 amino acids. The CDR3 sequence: CASSLAPGAEQPQHF. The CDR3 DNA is TGCGCCAGCAGCTTGGCCCCCGGGGCTGAGCAGCCCCAGCATTTT.

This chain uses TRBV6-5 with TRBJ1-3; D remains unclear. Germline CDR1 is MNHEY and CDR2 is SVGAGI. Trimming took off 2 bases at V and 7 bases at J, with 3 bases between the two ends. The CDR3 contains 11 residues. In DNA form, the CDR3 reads TGTGCCAGCAGTTACGCCAACACCATATATTTT. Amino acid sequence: CASSYANTIYF.

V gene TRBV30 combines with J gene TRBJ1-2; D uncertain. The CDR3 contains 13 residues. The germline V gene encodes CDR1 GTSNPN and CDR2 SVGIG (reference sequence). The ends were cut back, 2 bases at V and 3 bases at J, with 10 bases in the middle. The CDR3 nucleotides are TGTGCCTGGAGTAAAGGGTTGGACTATGGCTACACCTTC. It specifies CAWSKGLDYGYTF.

As DNA, the CDR3 is TGTGCCAGCAGCGCGCGCCCTTTGGGGGGGGGCCAATACAATGAGCAGTTCTTC. Translated: CASSARPLGGGQYNEQFF. The chain is built from TRBV7-8 and TRBJ2-1, with a tentative D call TRBD2 (7 bases). V was clipped by 5 bases and J by 4 bases, with 24 bases between them. The CDR3 has 18 residues. Germline CDR1 is SGHVS and CDR2 is FQNEAQ.

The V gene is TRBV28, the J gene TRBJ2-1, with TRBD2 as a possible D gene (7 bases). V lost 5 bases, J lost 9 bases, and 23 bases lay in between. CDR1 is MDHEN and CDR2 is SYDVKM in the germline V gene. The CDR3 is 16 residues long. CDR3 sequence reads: CASSPGLGGGLFEQFF. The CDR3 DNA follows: TGTGCCAGCAGTCCCGGACTAGGGGGGGGGCTCTTTGAGCAGTTCTTC.

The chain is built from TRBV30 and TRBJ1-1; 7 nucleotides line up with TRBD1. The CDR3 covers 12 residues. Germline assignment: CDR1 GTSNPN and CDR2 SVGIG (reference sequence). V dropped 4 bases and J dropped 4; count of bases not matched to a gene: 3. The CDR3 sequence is CAWTQGGTEAFF. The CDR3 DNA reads TGTGCCTGGACTCAGGGGGGCACTGAAGCTTTCTTT. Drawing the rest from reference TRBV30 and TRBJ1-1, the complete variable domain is SQTIHQWPATLVQPVGSPLSLECTVEGTSNPNLYWYRQAAGRGLQLLFYSVGIGQISSEVPQNLSASRPQDRQFILSSKKLLLSDSGFYLCAWTQGGTEAFFGQGTRLTVV.